These 14 T cell receptor beta chains came from one sample sequenced in a study of cytomegalovirus exposure and HLA in healthy donors. 60 Vbeta and 13 Jbeta primers were used in PCR. Sequencing used immunoSEQ multiplex PCR; TCRdb keeps in-frame clones, though not all of them. The table includes about 31,000 clones, 65% detected once. The sequencing input was PBMCs. These receptors all stem from a man aged 45-65 years in good health and CMV-seropositive.

The chain recombines TRBV6-1 with TRBJ1-5; D remains unclear. This CDR3 has 14 amino acids. Trimming removed 6 bases at V and 2 bases at J, with 11 bases between. Germline V gene lookup returns CDR1 MNHNS and CDR2 SASEGT. Here the CDR3 DNA reads TGTGCCAGCAGCGAGTCAATCGGCAATCAGCCCCAGCATTTT. Translation gives CASSESIGNQPQHF.

The CDR3 protein is CASSLATYTGELFF. For the CDR3, the DNA is TGTGCCAGCAGCCTAGCGACATACACCGGGGAGCTGTTTTTT. This chain uses TRBV6-5 with TRBJ2-2; perhaps TRBD2 as D (6 bases). CDR1 is MNHEY and CDR2 is SVGAGI in the germline V gene. There are 14 residues in the CDR3. V lost 6 bases to trimming and J lost 3 bases, with 11 bases between them.

The rearrangement joins TRBV30 to TRBJ1-2; 9 bases fit TRBD1. The V gene's germline CDR1 is GTSNPN and CDR2 SVGIG (reference sequence). This CDR3 region has 12 residues. The V and J ends lost 4 bases and 8 bases, in that order; junction bases with no gene match: 5. The CDR3 nucleotides are TGTGCCTGGATGGGACAGGGAACCGGCTACACCTTC. It encodes CAWMGQGTGYTF.

This rearrangement joins TRBV5-4 to TRBJ1-1; D remains unclear. From germline, CDR1 is SGHNT and CDR2 YYREEE (reference sequence). The V end lost 5 bases, the J end lost 1 base, and 12 bases lay between the germline ends. The CDR3 has 14 amino acids. DNA for the CDR3: TGTGCCAGCAGTTCACCAGACAAGAACACTGAAGCTTTCTTT. Translation: CASSSPDKNTEAFF.

The chain has TRBV27 and TRBJ2-7; the D gene is possibly TRBD1 (5 bases). V lost 2 bases to trimming and J lost 6 bases, with 8 bases between them. CDR3 length: 12 residues. Germline values: CDR1 MNHEY, CDR2 SMNVEV (reference sequence). DNA for the CDR3: TGTGCCAGCAGTTTAGCAGGGTTCGAGCAGTACTTC. Translating gives CASSLAGFEQYF.

This clone was found a few times. J is TRBJ2-1 and V is TRBV5-1; 10 bases match TRBD1. J lost 7 bases, V lost 7 bases, and 8 bases had no gene match. From germline, CDR1 is SGHRS and CDR2 YFSETQ. The CDR3 is made up of 14 amino acids. The CDR3 region has the DNA TGCGCCAGCGCGGGACAGGGGAGTGCGAATGAGCAGTTCTTC. It is translated as CASAGQGSANEQFF.

The CDR3 DNA reads TGTGCCAGCTCCGGACAGGGGGCTGGGGCCAACGTCCTGACTTTC. This gives the protein CASSGQGAGANVLTF. The chain couples TRBV9 to TRBJ2-6, with 10 bases matching TRBD1. Trimming removed 7 bases from V and 2 bases from J; junction bases left unmatched: 3. CDR3 length equals 15 residues. CDR1 is SGDLS, CDR2 YYNGEE, per germline.

The V gene is TRBV20-1, the J gene TRBJ1-1; weak D call: TRBD1 (5 bases). This CDR3 has 10 residues. The ends were cut back, 5 bases at V and 8 bases at J, with 9 bases in the middle. Germline V lookup: CDR1 DFQATT, CDR2 SNEGSKA (reference sequence). CDR3 protein: CSAATEEAFF. The CDR3 nucleotides are TGCAGTGCTGCGACAGAGGAAGCTTTCTTT.

In this sample, this clone turned up once. The rearrangement links TRBV6-6 to TRBJ2-7; no clear D. Trimming cost V 3 bases and J 3 bases, with 9 bases left between them. Germline CDR1 is MNHNY and CDR2 is SVGAGI (reference sequence). This CDR3 spans 13 amino acids. The CDR3 DNA sequence: TGTGCCAGCAGTTATGCAGGCCTCTACGAGCAGTACTTC. This sequence encodes CASSYAGLYEQYF.

V and J are TRBV30 and TRBJ1-4, with 7 bases that match TRBD1. Germline values: CDR1 GTSNPN, CDR2 SVGIG (reference sequence). This CDR3 contains 14 residues. Germline trimming cut 4 bases from V and 3 bases from J; bases unmatched to any gene: 5. Here the CDR3 reads CAWTEGAPNEKLFF. The CDR3 bases are TGTGCCTGGACGGAGGGGGCACCTAATGAAAAACTGTTTTTT.

V and J are TRBV7-9 and TRBJ2-7; 9 bases agree with TRBD2. Germline V CDR1 and CDR2: SEHNR, FQNEAQ (reference sequence). The CDR3 is 17 residues long. V lost 5 bases and J lost 2; bases outside the gene matches: 13. CDR3 in DNA: TGTGCCAGCAGCCATCAAATTGTAGCGGGAGCCACCTACGAGCAGTACTTC. Translated, it gives CASSHQIVAGATYEQYF.

The chain is built from TRBV29-1 and TRBJ2-5; D might be TRBD2 (6 bases). CDR3 size: 13 residues. Trimming left V 7 bases short and J 5 bases short, with 17 bases between. Per germline, CDR1 SQVTM and CDR2 ANQGSEA. The CDR3 DNA reads as TGCAGCGCCAGGGACTTACAGCAGGAGACCCAGTACTTC. Its protein product is CSARDLQQETQYF.

This clone appeared a few times. J is TRBJ2-3 and V is TRBV7-9; maybe TRBD2 (6 bases). Germline CDR1 is SEHNR and CDR2 is FQNEAQ (reference sequence). This CDR3 spans 16 amino acids. The V end lost 1 base, the J end lost 1 base, and 12 bases lay between the germline ends. CDR3 sequence: CASSLGDSHRTDTQYF. The CDR3 DNA is TGTGCCAGCAGCTTAGGGGACTCGCACCGCACAGATACGCAGTATTTT.

The V call is TRBV5-1, the J call TRBJ2-1; 10 bases map to TRBD1. V was pared by 2 bases and J by 7 bases, with 9 bases of the junction left unmatched. Germline V gives CDR1 SGHRS, CDR2 YFSETQ. This CDR3 region has 16 residues. The CDR3: CASSLTDRGLVNEQFF. The CDR3 coding sequence is TGCGCCAGCAGCTTAACAGACAGGGGGCTAGTTAATGAGCAGTTCTTC.